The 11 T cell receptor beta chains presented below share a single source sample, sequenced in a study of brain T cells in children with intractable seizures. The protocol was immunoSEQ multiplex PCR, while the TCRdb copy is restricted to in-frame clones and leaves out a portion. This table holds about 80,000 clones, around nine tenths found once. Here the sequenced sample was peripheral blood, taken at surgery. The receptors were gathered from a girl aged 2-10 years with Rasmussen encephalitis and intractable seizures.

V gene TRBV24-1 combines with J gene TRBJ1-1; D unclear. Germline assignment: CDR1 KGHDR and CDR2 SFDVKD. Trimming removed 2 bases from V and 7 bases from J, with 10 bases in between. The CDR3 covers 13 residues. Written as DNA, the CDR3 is TGTGCCACCAGTGATTCTATGACCGATGAAGCTTTCTTT. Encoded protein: CATSDSMTDEAFF.

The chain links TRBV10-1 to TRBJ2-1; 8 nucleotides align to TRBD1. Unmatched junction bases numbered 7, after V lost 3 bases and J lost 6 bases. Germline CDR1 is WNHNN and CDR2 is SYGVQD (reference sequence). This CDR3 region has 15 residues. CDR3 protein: CASSEGQGACNEQFF. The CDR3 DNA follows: TGCGCCAGCAGTGAAGGGCAGGGGGCTTGCAATGAGCAGTTCTTC.

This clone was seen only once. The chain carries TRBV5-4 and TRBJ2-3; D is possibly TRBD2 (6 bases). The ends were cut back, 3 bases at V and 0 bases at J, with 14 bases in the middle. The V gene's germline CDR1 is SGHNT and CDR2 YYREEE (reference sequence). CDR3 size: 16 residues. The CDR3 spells CASSSPWGTSTDTQYF. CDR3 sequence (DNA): TGTGCCAGCAGCTCGCCCTGGGGGACTAGCACAGATACGCAGTATTTT.

As DNA, the CDR3 is TGTGCCTGGAGTGCCGGGACCGCATATGGCTACACCTTC. This sequence encodes CAWSAGTAYGYTF. This chain links TRBV30 with TRBJ1-2, with a tentative D call TRBD1 (5 bases). The CDR3 loop spans 13 amino acids. Germline V gene lookup returns CDR1 GTSNPN and CDR2 SVGIG (reference sequence). V lost 1 base and J lost 5, with 11 bases in between.

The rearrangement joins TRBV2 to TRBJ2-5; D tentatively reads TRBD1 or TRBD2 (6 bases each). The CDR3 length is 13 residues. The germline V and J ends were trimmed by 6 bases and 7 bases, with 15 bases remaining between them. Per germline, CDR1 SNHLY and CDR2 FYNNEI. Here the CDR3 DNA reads TGTGCCAGCAGGGGGGGCCCTGGGGCGACCCAGTACTTC. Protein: CASRGGPGATQYF.

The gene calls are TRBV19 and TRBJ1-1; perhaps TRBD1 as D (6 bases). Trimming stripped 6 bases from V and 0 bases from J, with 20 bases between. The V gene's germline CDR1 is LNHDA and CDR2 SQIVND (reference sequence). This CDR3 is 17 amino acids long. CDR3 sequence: CASRGTGTEPMNTEAFF. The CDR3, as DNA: TGTGCCAGTAGAGGAACAGGGACCGAACCCATGAACACTGAAGCTTTCTTT. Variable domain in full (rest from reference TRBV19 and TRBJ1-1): DGGITQSPKYLFRKEGQNVTLSCEQNLNHDAMYWYRQDPGQGLRLIYYSQIVNDFQKGDIAEGYSVSREKKESFPLTVTSAQKNPTAFYLCASRGTGTEPMNTEAFFGQGTRLTVV.

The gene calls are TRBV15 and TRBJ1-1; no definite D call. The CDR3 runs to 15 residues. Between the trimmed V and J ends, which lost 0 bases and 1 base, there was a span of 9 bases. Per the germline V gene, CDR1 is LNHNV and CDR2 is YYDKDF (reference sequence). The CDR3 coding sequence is TGTGCCACCAGCAGAGATACCTCCGGGAACACTGAAGCTTTCTTT. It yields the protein CATSRDTSGNTEAFF.

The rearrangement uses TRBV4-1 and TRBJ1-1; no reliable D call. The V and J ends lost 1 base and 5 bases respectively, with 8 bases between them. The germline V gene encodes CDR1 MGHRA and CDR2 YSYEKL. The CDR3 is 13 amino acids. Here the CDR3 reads CASSQVPGTEAFF. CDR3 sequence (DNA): TGCGCCAGCAGCCAAGTCCCGGGAACTGAAGCTTTCTTT.

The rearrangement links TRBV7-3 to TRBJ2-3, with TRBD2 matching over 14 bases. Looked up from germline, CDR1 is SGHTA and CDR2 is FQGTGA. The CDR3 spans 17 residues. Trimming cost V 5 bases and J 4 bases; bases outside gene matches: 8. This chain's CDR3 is CASSTQRLAGGPDTQYF. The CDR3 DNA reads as TGTGCCAGCAGCACCCAGCGACTAGCGGGAGGGCCAGATACGCAGTATTTT.

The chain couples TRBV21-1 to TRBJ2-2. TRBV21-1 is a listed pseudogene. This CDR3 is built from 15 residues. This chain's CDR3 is CASSKSGRYTGELFF. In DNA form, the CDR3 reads TGTGCCAGCAGCAAATCGGGCAGATACACCGGGGAGCTGTTTTTT.

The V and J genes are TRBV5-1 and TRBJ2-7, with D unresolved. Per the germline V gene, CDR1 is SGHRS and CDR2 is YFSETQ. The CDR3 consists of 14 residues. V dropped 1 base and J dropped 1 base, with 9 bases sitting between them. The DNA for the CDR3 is TGCGCCAGCAGCTTGATCGGCGGTTCCTACGAGCAGTACTTC. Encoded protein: CASSLIGGSYEQYF.